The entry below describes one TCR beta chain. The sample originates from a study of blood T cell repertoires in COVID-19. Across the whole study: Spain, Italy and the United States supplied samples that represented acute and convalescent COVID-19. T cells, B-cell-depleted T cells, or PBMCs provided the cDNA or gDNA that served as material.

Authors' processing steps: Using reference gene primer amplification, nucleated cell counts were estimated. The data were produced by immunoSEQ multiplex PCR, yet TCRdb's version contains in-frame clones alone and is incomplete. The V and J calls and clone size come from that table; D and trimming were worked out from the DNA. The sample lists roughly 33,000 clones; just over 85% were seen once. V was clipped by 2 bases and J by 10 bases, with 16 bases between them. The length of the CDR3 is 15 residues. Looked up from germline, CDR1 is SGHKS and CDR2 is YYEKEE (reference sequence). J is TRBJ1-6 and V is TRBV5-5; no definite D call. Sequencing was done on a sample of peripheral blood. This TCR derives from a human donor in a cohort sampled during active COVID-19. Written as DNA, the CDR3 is TGTGCCAGCAGCTTTAACCCCCCACTTCACTCACCCCTCCACTTT. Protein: CASSFNPPLHSPLHF. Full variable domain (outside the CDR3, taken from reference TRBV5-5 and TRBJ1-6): DAGVTQSPTHLIKTRGQQVTLRCSPISGHKSVSWYQQVLGQGPQFIFQYYEKEERGRGNFPDRFSARQFPNYSSELNVNALLLGDSALYLCASSFNPPLHSPLHFGNGTRLTVT.